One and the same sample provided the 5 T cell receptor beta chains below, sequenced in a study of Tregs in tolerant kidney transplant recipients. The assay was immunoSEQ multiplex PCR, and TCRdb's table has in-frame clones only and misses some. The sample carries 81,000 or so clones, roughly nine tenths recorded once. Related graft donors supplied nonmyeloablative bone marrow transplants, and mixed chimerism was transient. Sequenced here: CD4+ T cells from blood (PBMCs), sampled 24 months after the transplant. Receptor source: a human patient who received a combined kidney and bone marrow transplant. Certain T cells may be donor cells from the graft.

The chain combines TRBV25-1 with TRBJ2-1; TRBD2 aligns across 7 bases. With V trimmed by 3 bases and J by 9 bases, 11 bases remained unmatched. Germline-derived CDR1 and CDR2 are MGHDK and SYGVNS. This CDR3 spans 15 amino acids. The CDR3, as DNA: TGTGCCAGCAGTGACGGAGGGCGGGAGTCGGGTGAGCAGTTCTTC. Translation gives CASSDGGRESGEQFF.

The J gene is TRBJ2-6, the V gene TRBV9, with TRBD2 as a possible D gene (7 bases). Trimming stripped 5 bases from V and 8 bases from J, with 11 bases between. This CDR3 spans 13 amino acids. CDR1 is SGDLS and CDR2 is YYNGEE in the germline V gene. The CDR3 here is CASSHGGPNVLTF. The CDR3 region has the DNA TGTGCCAGCAGTCACGGGGGGCCCAACGTCCTGACTTTC.

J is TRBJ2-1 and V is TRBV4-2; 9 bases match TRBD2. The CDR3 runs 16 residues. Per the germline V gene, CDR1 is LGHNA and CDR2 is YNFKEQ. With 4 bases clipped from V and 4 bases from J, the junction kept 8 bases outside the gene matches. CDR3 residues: CASSLRTSAKYNEQFF. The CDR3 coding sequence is TGTGCCAGCAGCCTTCGGACTAGCGCAAAATACAATGAGCAGTTCTTC.

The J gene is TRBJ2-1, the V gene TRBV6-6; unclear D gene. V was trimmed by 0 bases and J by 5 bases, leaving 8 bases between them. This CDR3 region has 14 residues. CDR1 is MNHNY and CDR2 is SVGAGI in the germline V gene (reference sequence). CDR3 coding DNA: TGTGCCAGCAGTTACTCTCGGGTGGACAATGAGCAGTTCTTC. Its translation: CASSYSRVDNEQFF.

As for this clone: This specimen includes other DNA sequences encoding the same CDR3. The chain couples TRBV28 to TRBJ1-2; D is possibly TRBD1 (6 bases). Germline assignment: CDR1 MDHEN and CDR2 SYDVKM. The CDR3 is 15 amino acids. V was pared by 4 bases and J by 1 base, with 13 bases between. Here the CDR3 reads CASSSTGRINYGYTF. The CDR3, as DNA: TGTGCCAGCAGTTCAACAGGGAGAATTAACTATGGCTACACCTTC.